This is a list of T cell receptor beta chains from one sample in a study of control samples from healthy donors and cancer patients. Profiled with immunoSEQ multiplex PCR; TCRdb holds only in-frame clones, not every one. Here the sample spans 140,000 or so clones, around 86% being singletons. Sample: blood. The receptors come from a man aged 25-45 years in good health. Both conserved end residues are part of each CDR3. The order of the fields is D gene, V gene, clone size, J gene, CDR3 DNA, CDR3 protein. A D gene is named only where the DNA matches it firmly. Clone size is not always given. Where it is, it says once, few, many or a class for expanded clones.

>TRBD1|TRBV3-1/TRBV3-2|NA|TRBJ1-1
TGTGCCAGCAGCCTACGGGACAGCATGAACACTGAAGCTTTCTTT
CASSLRDSMNTEAFF
>NA|TRBV21-1|NA|TRBJ1-2
TGTGCCAGCAGGGGGGTCGCTAACTATGGCTACACCTTC
CASRGVANYGYTF
>TRBD1|TRBV7-3|NA|TRBJ2-3
TGTGCCAGCAGTTCAGCAGGGACAGGGGGCACAGATACGCAGTATTTT
CASSSAGTGGTDTQYF
>NA|TRBV4-1|NA|TRBJ2-7
TGCGCCAGCAGCCAAGAGCCACTCTACTCCTACGAGCAGTACTTC
CASSQEPLYSYEQYF
>NA|TRBV4-2|once|TRBJ2-7
TGTGCCAGCAGCCAAGAGGCCAGGGGAACTTACGAGCAGTACTTC
CASSQEARGTYEQYF
>TRBD1|TRBV27|NA|TRBJ2-3
TGTGCCAGCAGTCCGTACAGGGGGAATACGCAGTATTTT
CASSPYRGNTQYF
>NA|TRBV7-3|once|TRBJ2-6
TGTGCCAGCAGCTTGACCCGGGACTCCCCCTACGTCCTGACTTTC
CASSLTRDSPYVLTF
>NA|TRBV4-2|NA|TRBJ1-5
TGTGCCAGCAGCCCAAGGGGGAATAGCAATCAGCCCCAGCATTTT
CASSPRGNSNQPQHF
>NA|TRBV6-5|NA|TRBJ1-1
TGTGCCAGCAGCCCCGGGATAGGAGCTTTCTTT
CASSPGIGAFF
>TRBD2|TRBV7-3|once|TRBJ2-1
TGTGCCAGCAGTCCGGGACTAGCGCGTTACAATGAGCAGTTCTTC
CASSPGLARYNEQFF
>NA|TRBV5-4|NA|TRBJ2-5
TGTGCCAGCAGCGCCGACAGTAATCAAGAGACCCAGTACTTC
CASSADSNQETQYF
>TRBD2|TRBV6-6|NA|TRBJ2-3
TGTGCCAGCAGTCCCGCGGGACTAGCGGTTAGCACAGATACGCAGTATTTT
CASSPAGLAVSTDTQYF
>NA|TRBV9|NA|TRBJ2-2
TGTGCCAGCAGCGTAGAACCGAACACCGGGGAGCTGTTTTTT
CASSVEPNTGELFF
>NA|TRBV5-8|NA|TRBJ1-3
TGTGCCAGCAGCCAGGCCCCAGTCTCTGGAAACACCATATATTTT
CASSQAPVSGNTIYF
>NA|TRBV7-2|NA|TRBJ1-1
TGTGCCAGCAGCTACGACATGAACACTGAAGCTTTCTTT
CASSYDMNTEAFF
>NA|TRBV25-1|NA|TRBJ1-6
TGTGCCAGCAGTGGGTCGTACGACATCTCTAGTTCACCCCTCCACTTT
CASSGSYDISSSPLHF
>TRBD2|TRBV5-4|NA|TRBJ2-2
TGTGCCAGCAGCCCGGAGGGACTAGCGGGGGGGAACACCGGGGAGCTGTTTTTT
CASSPEGLAGGNTGELFF
>NA|TRBV5-6|NA|TRBJ1-1
TGTGCCAGCGCCAGCAATATGAACACTGAAGCTTTCTTT
CASASNMNTEAFF
>NA|TRBV2|NA|TRBJ2-7
TGTGCCAGCAGTGGAGGGGCAGGGTACGAGCAGTACTTC
CASSGGAGYEQYF
>NA|TRBV7-6|NA|TRBJ2-7
TGTGCCAGCAGCTTAGGGGCAGGGGTGAACTACGAGCAGTACTTC
CASSLGAGVNYEQYF